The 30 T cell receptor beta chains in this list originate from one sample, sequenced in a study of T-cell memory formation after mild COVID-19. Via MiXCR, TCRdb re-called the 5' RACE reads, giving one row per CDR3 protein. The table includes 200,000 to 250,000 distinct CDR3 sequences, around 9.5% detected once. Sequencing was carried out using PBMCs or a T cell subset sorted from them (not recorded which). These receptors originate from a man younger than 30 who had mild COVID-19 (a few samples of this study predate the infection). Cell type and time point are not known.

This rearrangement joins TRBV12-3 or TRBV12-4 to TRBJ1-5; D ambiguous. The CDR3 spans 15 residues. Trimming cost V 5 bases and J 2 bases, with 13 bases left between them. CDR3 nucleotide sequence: TGTGCCAGCAGTCCTCAACGCGGGCGCAATCAGCCCCAGCATTTT. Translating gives CASSPQRGRNQPQHF.

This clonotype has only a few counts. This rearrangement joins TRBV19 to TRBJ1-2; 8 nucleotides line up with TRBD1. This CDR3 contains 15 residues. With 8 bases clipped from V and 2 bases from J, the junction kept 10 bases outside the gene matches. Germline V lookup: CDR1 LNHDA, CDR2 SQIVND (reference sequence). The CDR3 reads CASRLHGDRNYGYTF. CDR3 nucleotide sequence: TGTGCCAGTCGCTTGCACGGGGACAGGAACTATGGCTACACCTTC. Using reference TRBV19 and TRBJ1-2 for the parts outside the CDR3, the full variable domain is DGGITQSPKYLFRKEGQNVTLSCEQNLNHDAMYWYRQDPGQGLRLIYYSQIVNDFQKGDIAEGYSVSREKKESFPLTVTSAQKNPTAFYLCASRLHGDRNYGYTFGSGTRLTVV.

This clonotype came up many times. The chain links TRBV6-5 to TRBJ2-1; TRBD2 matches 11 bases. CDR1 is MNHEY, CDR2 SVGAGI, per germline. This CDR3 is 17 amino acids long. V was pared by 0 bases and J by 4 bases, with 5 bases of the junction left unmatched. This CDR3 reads CASSYSTSGIPYNEQFF. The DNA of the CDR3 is TGTGCCAGCAGTTACTCGACTAGCGGGATCCCATACAATGAGCAGTTCTTC.

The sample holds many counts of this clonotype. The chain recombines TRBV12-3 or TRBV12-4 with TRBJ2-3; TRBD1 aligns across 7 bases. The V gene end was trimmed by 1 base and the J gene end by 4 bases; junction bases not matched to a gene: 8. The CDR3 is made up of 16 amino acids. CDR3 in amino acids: CASSLGTRQGPDTQYF. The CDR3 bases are TGTGCCAGCAGTTTAGGGACGCGACAGGGTCCAGATACGCAGTATTTT.

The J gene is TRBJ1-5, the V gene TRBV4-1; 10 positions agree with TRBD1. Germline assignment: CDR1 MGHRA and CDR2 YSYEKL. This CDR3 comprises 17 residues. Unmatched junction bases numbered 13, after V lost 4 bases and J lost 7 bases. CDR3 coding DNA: TGCGCCAGCAGCCCAGCTCCACGGGGACAGGGGAGCCAGCCCCAGCATTTT. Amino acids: CASSPAPRGQGSQPQHF.

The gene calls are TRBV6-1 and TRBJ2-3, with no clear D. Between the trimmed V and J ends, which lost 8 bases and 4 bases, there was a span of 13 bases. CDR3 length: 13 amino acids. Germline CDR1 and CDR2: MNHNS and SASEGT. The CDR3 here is CASQKSGPDTQYF. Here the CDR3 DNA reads TGTGCCAGCCAGAAGTCCGGTCCAGATACGCAGTATTTT.

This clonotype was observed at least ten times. CDR3 bases: TGTGCCAGCAGCCAACGGTCCGGGACAGGGGACATTCAGTACTTC. Residues: CASSQRSGTGDIQYF. The V call is TRBV5-6, the J call TRBJ2-4, with 10 bases fitting TRBD1. The CDR3 has 15 amino acids. V lost 4 bases, J lost 8 bases, and 9 bases stayed unmatched. CDR1 is SGHDT, CDR2 YYEEEE, per germline.

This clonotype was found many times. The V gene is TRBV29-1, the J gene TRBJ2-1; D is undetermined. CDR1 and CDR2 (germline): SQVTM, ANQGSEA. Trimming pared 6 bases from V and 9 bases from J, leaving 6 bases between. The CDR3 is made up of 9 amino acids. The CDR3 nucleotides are TGCAGCGTCCCGGGTGAGCAGTTCTTC. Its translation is CSVPGEQFF.

The CDR3 sequence: CASKGFMNTEAFF. Written as DNA, the CDR3 is TGTGCCAGTAAAGGGTTTATGAACACTGAAGCTTTCTTT. This sequence joins TRBV7-2 and TRBJ1-1, with D hard to call. The V end was cut by 9 bases, the J end by 0 bases, with 11 bases between. The germline gives CDR1 SGHTA, CDR2 FQGNSA. The CDR3 length is 13 residues.

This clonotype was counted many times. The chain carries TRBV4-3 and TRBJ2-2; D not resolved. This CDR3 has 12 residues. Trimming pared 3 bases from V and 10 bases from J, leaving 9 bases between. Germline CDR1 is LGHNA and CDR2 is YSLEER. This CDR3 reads CASSQSEEELFF. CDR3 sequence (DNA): TGCGCCAGCAGCCAGTCAGAGGAGGAGCTGTTTTTT.

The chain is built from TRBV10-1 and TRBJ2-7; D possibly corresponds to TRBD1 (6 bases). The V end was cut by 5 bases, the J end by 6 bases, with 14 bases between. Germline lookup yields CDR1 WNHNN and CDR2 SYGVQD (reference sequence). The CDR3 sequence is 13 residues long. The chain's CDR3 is CASSTDRLGEQYF. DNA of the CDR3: TGCGCCAGCAGTACGGACAGATTGGGCGAGCAGTACTTC.

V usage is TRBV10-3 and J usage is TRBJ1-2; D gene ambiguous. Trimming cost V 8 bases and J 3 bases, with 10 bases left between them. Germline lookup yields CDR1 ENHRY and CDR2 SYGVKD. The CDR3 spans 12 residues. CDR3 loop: CAIRESDYGYTF. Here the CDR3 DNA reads TGTGCCATCCGGGAGTCCGACTATGGCTACACCTTC.

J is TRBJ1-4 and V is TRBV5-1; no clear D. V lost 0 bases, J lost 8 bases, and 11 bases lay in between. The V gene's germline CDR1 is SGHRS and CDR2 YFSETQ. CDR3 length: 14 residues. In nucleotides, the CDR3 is TGCGCCAGCAGCTTGGTGGGCGAGACCGAAAAACTGTTTTTT. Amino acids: CASSLVGETEKLFF.

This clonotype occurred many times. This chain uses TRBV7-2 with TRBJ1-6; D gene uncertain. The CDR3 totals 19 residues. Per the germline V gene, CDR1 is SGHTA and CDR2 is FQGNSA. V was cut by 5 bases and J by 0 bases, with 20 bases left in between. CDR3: CASSPQITGVSSYNSPLHF. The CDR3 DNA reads TGTGCCAGCAGCCCCCAGATTACCGGGGTTAGCTCCTATAATTCACCCCTCCACTTT.

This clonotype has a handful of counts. The CDR3 spells CASRRGSFTDTQYF. CDR3 sequence (DNA): TGCGCCAGCCGCAGGGGATCATTTACAGATACGCAGTATTTT. The V call is TRBV5-1, the J call TRBJ2-3, with D maybe TRBD1 (6 bases). The CDR3 consists of 14 residues. Trimming took off 7 bases at V and 3 bases at J, with 15 bases between the two ends. Looked up from germline, CDR1 is SGHRS and CDR2 is YFSETQ.

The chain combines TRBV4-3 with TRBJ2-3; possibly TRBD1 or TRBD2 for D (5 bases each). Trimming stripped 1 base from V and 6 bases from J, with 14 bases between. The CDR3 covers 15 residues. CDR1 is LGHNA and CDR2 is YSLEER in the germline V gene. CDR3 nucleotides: TGCGCCAGCAGCCAAGTGGATGCCCGGGACGATACGCAGTATTTT. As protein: CASSQVDARDDTQYF.

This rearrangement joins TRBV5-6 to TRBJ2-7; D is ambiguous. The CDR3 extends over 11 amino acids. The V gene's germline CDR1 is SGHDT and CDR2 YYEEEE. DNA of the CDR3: TGTGCCAGCAGCTTGGGCGCGGTGGTTAGCGTC. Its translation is CASSLGAVVSV.

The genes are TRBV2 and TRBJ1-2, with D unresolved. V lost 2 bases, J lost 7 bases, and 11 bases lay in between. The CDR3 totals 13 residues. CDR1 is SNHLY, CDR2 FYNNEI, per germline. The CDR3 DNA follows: TGTGCCAGCAGTGAAAACCTTTACTCTGGCTACACCTTC. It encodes CASSENLYSGYTF.

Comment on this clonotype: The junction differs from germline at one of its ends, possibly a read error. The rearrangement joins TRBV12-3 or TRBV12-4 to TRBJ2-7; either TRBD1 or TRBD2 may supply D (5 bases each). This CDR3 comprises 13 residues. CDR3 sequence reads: CDSSHGTLYEQYF. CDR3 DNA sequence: TGTGACAGCAGTCACGGGACCCTCTACGAGCAGTACTTC.

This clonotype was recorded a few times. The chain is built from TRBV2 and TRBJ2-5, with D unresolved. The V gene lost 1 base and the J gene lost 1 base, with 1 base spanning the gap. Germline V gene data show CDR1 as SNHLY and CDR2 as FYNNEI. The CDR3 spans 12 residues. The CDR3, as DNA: TGTGCCAGCAGTGAAGGCCAAGAGACCCAGTACTTC. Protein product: CASSEGQETQYF.

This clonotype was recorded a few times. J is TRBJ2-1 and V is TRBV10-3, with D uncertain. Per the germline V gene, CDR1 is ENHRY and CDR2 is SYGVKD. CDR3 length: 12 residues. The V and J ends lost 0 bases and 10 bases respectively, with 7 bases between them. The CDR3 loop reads CAISESRPEQFF. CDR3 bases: TGTGCCATCAGTGAGTCGAGGCCAGAGCAGTTCTTC.

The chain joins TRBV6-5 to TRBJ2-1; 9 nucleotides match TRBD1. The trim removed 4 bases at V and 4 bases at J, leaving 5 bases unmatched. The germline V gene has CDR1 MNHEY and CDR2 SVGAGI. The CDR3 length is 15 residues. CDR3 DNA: TGTGCCAGCAGTTCCTCGACAGGGGGTTACAATGAGCAGTTCTTC. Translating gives CASSSSTGGYNEQFF.

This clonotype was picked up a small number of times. CDR3 DNA sequence: TGCGCCAGCAGCTTTGCAGGGGGCAATGAGCAGTTCTTC. Translating gives CASSFAGGNEQFF. This chain uses TRBV5-1 with TRBJ2-1, with 7 bases identical to TRBD1. J lost 6 bases, V lost 2 bases, and 2 bases had no gene match. CDR1 and CDR2 (germline): SGHRS, YFSETQ. The length of the CDR3 is 13 residues.

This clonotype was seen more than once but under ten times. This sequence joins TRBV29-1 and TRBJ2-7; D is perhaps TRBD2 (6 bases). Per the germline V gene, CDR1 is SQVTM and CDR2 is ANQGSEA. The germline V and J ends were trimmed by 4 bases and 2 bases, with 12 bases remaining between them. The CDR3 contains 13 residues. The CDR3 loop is CSVGRGSTYEQYF. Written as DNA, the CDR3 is TGCAGCGTTGGGAGGGGTTCCACCTACGAGCAGTACTTC.

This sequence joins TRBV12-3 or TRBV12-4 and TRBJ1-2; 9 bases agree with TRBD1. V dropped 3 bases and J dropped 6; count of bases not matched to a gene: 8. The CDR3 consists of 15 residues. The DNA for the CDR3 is TGTGCCAGCAGTTTTCACGGACAGGGGATGAATGGCTACACCTTC. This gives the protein CASSFHGQGMNGYTF.

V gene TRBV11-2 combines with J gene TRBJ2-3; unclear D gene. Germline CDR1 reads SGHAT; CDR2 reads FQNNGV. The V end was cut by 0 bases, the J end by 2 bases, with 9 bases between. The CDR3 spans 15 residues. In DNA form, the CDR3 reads TGTGCCAGCAGCTTAGAAGCAGATATCACAGATACGCAGTATTTT. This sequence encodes CASSLEADITDTQYF.

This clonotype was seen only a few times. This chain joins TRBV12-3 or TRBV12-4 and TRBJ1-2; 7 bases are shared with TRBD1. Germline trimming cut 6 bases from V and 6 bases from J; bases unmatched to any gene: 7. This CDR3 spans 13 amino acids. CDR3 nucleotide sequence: TGTGCCAGCAGGGGACAGACGATCGATGGCTACACCTTC. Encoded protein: CASRGQTIDGYTF.

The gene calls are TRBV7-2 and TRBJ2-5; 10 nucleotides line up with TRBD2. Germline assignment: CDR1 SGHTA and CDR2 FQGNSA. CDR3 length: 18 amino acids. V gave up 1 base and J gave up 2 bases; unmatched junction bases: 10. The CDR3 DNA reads TGTGCCAGCAGCTTAGTGGGAGCGGGGGGGCCTGAGCAAGAGACCCAGTACTTC. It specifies CASSLVGAGGPEQETQYF.

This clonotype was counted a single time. CDR3 nucleotides: TGTGCCAGCACCGTAGGGTACGAGCAGTACTTC. Its protein is CASTVGYEQYF. The rearrangement uses TRBV2 and TRBJ2-7; D not resolved. The CDR3 is 11 residues long. The germline gives CDR1 SNHLY, CDR2 FYNNEI. V was clipped by 7 bases and J by 4 bases, with 8 bases between them.

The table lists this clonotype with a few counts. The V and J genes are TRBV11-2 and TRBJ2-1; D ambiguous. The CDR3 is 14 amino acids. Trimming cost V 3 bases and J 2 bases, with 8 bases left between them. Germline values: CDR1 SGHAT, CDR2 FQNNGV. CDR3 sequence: CASSLNPPYNEQFF. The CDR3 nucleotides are TGTGCCAGCAGCTTGAACCCCCCCTACAATGAGCAGTTCTTC.